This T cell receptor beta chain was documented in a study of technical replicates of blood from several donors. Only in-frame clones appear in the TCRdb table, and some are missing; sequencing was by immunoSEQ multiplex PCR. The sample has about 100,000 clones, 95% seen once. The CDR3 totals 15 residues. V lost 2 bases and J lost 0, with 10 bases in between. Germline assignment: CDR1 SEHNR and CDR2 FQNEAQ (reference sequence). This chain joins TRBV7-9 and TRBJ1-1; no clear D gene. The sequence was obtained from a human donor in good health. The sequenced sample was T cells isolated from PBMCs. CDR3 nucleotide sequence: TGTGCCAGCAGCTTAAATCTTGGGCTGAACACTGAAGCTTTCTTT. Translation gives CASSLNLGLNTEAFF. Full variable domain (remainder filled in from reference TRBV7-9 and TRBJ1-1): DTGVSQNPRHKITKRGQNVTFRCDPISEHNRLYWYRQTLGQGPEFLTYFQNEAQLEKSRLLSDRFSAERPKGSFSTLEIQRTEQGDSAMYLCASSLNLGLNTEAFFGQGTRLTVV.